This T cell receptor beta chain was captured by sequencing in a study of monozygotic twins with inflammatory bowel disease. The germline V gene has CDR1 SGHTA and CDR2 FQGNSA. CDR3 length equals 15 residues. Each sample had eight separate cDNA synthesis reactions. Template switching added UMIs carrying a 6-nucleotide sample barcode. From the 5' RACE reads, TCRdb lists one entry per CDR3 protein and no DNA. The listing contains fewer than 550,000 distinct CDR3 sequences. The genes are TRBV7-2 and TRBJ1-1; lacking DNA, the TRBD1 call made by TCRdb goes unchecked. The receptor's source is a human donor with ulcerative colitis or Crohn's disease, or a healthy co-twin of an affected twin (not recorded which). Sequencing was done on a sample of blood. This CDR3 reads CASSLVGQGLPEAFF. The whole variable domain, remainder taken from reference TRBV7-2 and TRBJ1-1, is GAGVSQSPSNKVTEKGKDVELRCDPISGHTALYWYRQSLGQGLEFLIYFQGNSAPDKSGLPSDRFSAERTGGSVSTLTIQRTQQEDSAVYLCASSLVGQGLPEAFFGQGTRLTVV.